This T cell receptor (beta chain) was found in a study of cytomegalovirus exposure and HLA in healthy donors. Background on the study: Within an early data release were tens of millions of unique TCRs drawn from HLA-typed donors. Regarding the study as a whole: A later analysis showed that HLA-associated TCR beta chains had undergone more clonal expansion than equally common others. Productive status was seen about 90% or about 30% of the time for most TCR beta V segments in an earlier analysis. There were reportedly fewer N-insertions in an Asian-associated ancestry cluster than the roughly 670-donor mean, in a later analysis.

With respect to this clone: Its matching antigen is unknown.

This PCR relied on a set of 60 Vbeta primers and 13 Jbeta primers. Profiled with immunoSEQ multiplex PCR; TCRdb holds only in-frame clones, not every one. Found here are about 200,000 clones, 75% to 85% of them singletons; the top ten hold 1.5% to 1.7%. Germline V gene lookup returns CDR1 SNHLY and CDR2 FYNNEI. With 9 bases clipped from V and 6 bases from J, the junction kept 12 bases outside the gene matches. The CDR3 length is 14 residues. Source material: PBMCs. This receptor was obtained from a girl aged 10-17 years in good health and CMV-seropositive. The chain couples TRBV2 to TRBJ2-3; 7 bases are a match to TRBD2. The CDR3 region has the DNA TGTGCCAGTTGCGCTAGCGGCGCCAGGGATACGCAGTATTTT. This sequence encodes CASCASGARDTQYF.